The table lists the clone carrying this T cell receptor (beta chain) with a few counts. Its antigen remains unidentified. 60 Vbeta and 13 Jbeta primers were used in PCR. Assay used: immunoSEQ multiplex PCR; TCRdb lists only in-frame clones, some missing. The table has some 180,000 clones, roughly 85% seen once. There are 13 residues in the CDR3. From germline, CDR1 is MNHNS and CDR2 SASEGT. V lost 8 bases, J lost 3 bases, and 5 bases stayed unmatched. This specimen comes from a study of cytomegalovirus exposure and HLA in healthy donors. The study, taken as a whole, reports: The HLA-A and HLA-B alleles of most subjects were reportedly predicted accurately from TCR beta sequences. Cytomegalovirus status was reportedly diagnosed by the classifier with high specificity and sensitivity. Relative to equally common others, HLA-associated TCR beta chains showed greater clonal expansion in a later analysis.

V is TRBV6-1 and J is TRBJ2-7, with TRBD1 identical over 9 bases. This sequence originates from a woman in her 30s in good health and CMV-seropositive. The sample consisted of PBMCs. The CDR3 region is CASRDRVGYEQYF. The DNA for the CDR3 is TGTGCCAGCCGGGACAGGGTTGGCTACGAGCAGTACTTC.